Listed here are 32 T cell receptor beta chains from one sample, sequenced in a study of spatial heterogeneity in lung cancer. One entry per CDR3 protein, called by TCRdb with MiXCR from the 5' RACE reads. The data hold around 87,000 distinct CDR3 sequences, with about 12% observed a single time. As for time point: sample taken at primary tumor resection. The specimen was PBMCs, collected at surgery. The source of these receptors is a male donor with early-stage non-small cell lung cancer.

Notes on this clonotype: A much larger clone differs by one base, so this may be a read error. CDR3 amino acids: CASSLGSGNYNEQSF. CDR3 DNA: TGTGCCAGCAGCTTAGGCTCCGGGAATTACAATGAGCAGTCCTTC. V usage is TRBV7-8 and J usage is TRBJ2-1; D is possibly TRBD2 (5 bases). Germline assignment: CDR1 SGHVS and CDR2 FQNEAQ. The CDR3 runs to 15 residues.

This sequence joins TRBV7-6 and TRBJ2-1, with a weak D call TRBD1 (6 bases). Trimming cost V 5 bases and J 1 base, with 15 bases left between them. The CDR3 has 16 residues. From germline, CDR1 is SGHVS and CDR2 FNYEAQ. CDR3: CASSTRQASSYNEQFF. The CDR3 DNA reads as TGTGCCAGCAGCACGAGACAGGCAAGTTCCTACAATGAGCAGTTCTTC. The full variable domain, its missing parts supplied by reference TRBV7-6 and TRBJ2-1, is GAGVSQSPRYKVTKRGQDVALRCDPISGHVSLYWYRQALGQGPEFLTYFNYEAQQDKSGLPNDRFSAERPEGSISTLTIQRTEQRDSAMYRCASSTRQASSYNEQFFGPGTRLTVL.

V and J are TRBV5-1 and TRBJ1-1; 7 nucleotides agree with TRBD1. The CDR3 runs 15 residues. J lost 3 bases, V lost 0 bases, and 5 bases had no gene match. Germline V gene data show CDR1 as SGHRS and CDR2 as YFSETQ. The CDR3 spells CASSLEGGKDTEAFF. In DNA form, the CDR3 reads TGCGCCAGCAGCTTGGAAGGGGGCAAGGACACTGAAGCTTTCTTT. The full variable domain, in which reference TRBV5-1 and TRBJ1-1 provide the parts outside the CDR3, is KAGVTQTPRYLIKTRGQQVTLSCSPISGHRSVSWYQQTPGQGLQFLFEYFSETQRNKGNFPGRFSGRQFSNSRSEMNVSTLELGDSALYLCASSLEGGKDTEAFFGQGTRLTVV.

The table lists this clonotype with a few counts. The V gene is TRBV7-2, the J gene TRBJ1-2, with D unresolved. CDR1 and CDR2 (germline): SGHTA, FQGNSA. V was pared by 5 bases and J by 0 bases, with 10 bases between. The CDR3 contains 14 residues. CDR3 nucleotide sequence: TGTGCCAGCAGCCGTCCCCAACCTAACTATGGCTACACCTTC. Translating it yields CASSRPQPNYGYTF. The complete variable domain, with remaining parts taken from reference TRBV7-2 and TRBJ1-2, reads GAGVSQSPSNKVTEKGKDVELRCDPISGHTALYWYRQSLGQGLEFLIYFQGNSAPDKSGLPSDRFSAERTGGSVSTLTIQRTQQEDSAVYLCASSRPQPNYGYTFGSGTRLTVV.

This clonotype was observed a handful of times. This chain links TRBV29-1 with TRBJ2-3; no clear D gene. Trimming cost V 6 bases and J 1 base, with 14 bases left between them. This CDR3 is 14 amino acids long. Germline assignment: CDR1 SQVTM and CDR2 ANQGSEA. CDR3 DNA sequence: TGCAGCGTCCCCCCGACCCCGGGCACAGATACGCAGTATTTT. It specifies CSVPPTPGTDTQYF.

This clonotype was recorded at least ten times. The rearrangement links TRBV11-2 to TRBJ2-5, with 7 nucleotides matching TRBD2. J lost 4 bases, V lost 4 bases, and 3 bases had no gene match. The CDR3 spans 13 residues. Germline CDR1 is SGHAT and CDR2 is FQNNGV. The CDR3 region is CASSSGLVETQYF. The DNA of the CDR3 is TGTGCCAGCAGCTCCGGACTAGTAGAGACCCAGTACTTC.

The genes are TRBV28 and TRBJ2-7, with TRBD2 identical over 8 bases. The germline V gene encodes CDR1 MDHEN and CDR2 SYDVKM. The V gene end was trimmed by 1 base and the J gene end by 2 bases; junction bases not matched to a gene: 4. This CDR3 region has 15 residues. Written as DNA, the CDR3 is TGTGCCAGCAGTTTATTGACTAGCGTTACCTACGAGCAGTACTTC. It translates to CASSLLTSVTYEQYF. Using reference TRBV28 and TRBJ2-7 for the parts outside the CDR3, the full variable domain is DVKVTQSSRYLVKRTGEKVFLECVQDMDHENMFWYRQDPGLGLRLIYFSYDVKMKEKGDIPEGYSVSREKKERFSLILESASTNQTSMYLCASSLLTSVTYEQYFGPGTRLTVT.

The table lists this clonotype with a few counts. The chain couples TRBV7-9 to TRBJ2-5; D gene uncertain. CDR3 length: 18 amino acids. CDR1 is SEHNR, CDR2 FQNEAQ, per germline (reference sequence). Trimming pared 1 base from V and 2 bases from J, leaving 20 bases between. CDR3 bases: TGTGCCAGCAGCTTAGTCACCGGTTTCCTCCTCTATCAAGAGACCCAGTACTTC. This codes for CASSLVTGFLLYQETQYF.

This clonotype was observed a few times. This chain uses TRBV29-1 with TRBJ1-2; tentatively, D is TRBD1 (6 bases). Germline V gives CDR1 SQVTM, CDR2 ANQGSEA. V dropped 7 bases and J dropped 0 bases, with 15 bases sitting between them. The CDR3 has 14 amino acids. The CDR3 is CSAGAGAANYGYTF. As DNA, the CDR3 is TGCAGCGCTGGAGCAGGGGCAGCTAACTATGGCTACACCTTC.

The rearrangement joins TRBV28 to TRBJ2-5; 10 bases are shared with TRBD1. This CDR3 has 16 residues. The V and J ends lost 4 bases and 4 bases, in that order; junction bases with no gene match: 9. Germline V gene sequence: CDR1 MDHEN, CDR2 SYDVKM. The CDR3 DNA reads TGTGCCAGCAGTTCAATCGGACAGGGGGATGGAGAGACCCAGTACTTC. It is translated as CASSSIGQGDGETQYF.

This clonotype has just a few counts. The rearrangement links TRBV27 to TRBJ2-7, with a weak D call TRBD1 (6 bases). Germline V lookup: CDR1 MNHEY, CDR2 SMNVEV (reference sequence). This CDR3 region has 13 residues. Trimming removed 8 bases from V and 4 bases from J, with 15 bases in between. CDR3 residues: CASRLGGAYEQYF. The CDR3 region has the DNA TGTGCCAGCCGTCTTGGGGGCGCGTACGAGCAGTACTTC.

The J gene is TRBJ2-1, the V gene TRBV7-2, with D unclear. Germline values: CDR1 SGHTA, CDR2 FQGNSA. The CDR3 is 11 amino acids. V was trimmed by 2 bases and J by 8 bases, leaving 4 bases between them. CDR3 loop: CASSLSYEQFF. DNA for the CDR3: TGTGCCAGCAGCTTAAGCTATGAGCAGTTCTTC.

This clonotype occurred many times. This chain links TRBV6-2 or TRBV6-3 with TRBJ1-5, with D perhaps matching TRBD1 (5 bases). Trimming stripped 4 bases from V and 7 bases from J, with 23 bases between. Germline assignment: CDR1 MNHEY and CDR2 SVGEGT. The CDR3 has 17 residues. CDR3: CASSLTSGTSRGQPQHF. CDR3 DNA sequence: TGTGCCAGCAGTTTGACCAGCGGGACTTCAAGGGGACAGCCCCAGCATTTT.

A few counts support this clonotype. The chain employs TRBV6-2 or TRBV6-3 and TRBJ2-5, with TRBD2 matching over 10 bases. The germline V gene encodes CDR1 MNHEY and CDR2 SVGEGT. V was pared by 0 bases and J by 4 bases, with 14 bases of the junction left unmatched. The CDR3 is 19 amino acids. The CDR3 here is CASSYSTASGSLGPETQYF. Written as DNA, the CDR3 is TGTGCCAGCAGTTACTCGACGGCTAGCGGGAGTCTCGGGCCAGAGACCCAGTACTTC.

This clonotype has at least ten counts. This sequence joins TRBV6-2 or TRBV6-3 and TRBJ1-5; 9 bases match TRBD1. The J segment lost 8 bases and the V segment lost 6 bases, leaving 11 bases of the junction unmatched. Germline-derived CDR1 and CDR2 are MNHEY and SVGEGT. This CDR3 contains 15 residues. The CDR3, as DNA: TGTGCCAGCAGGACTACAGGGGGCGAAGAAAAGCCCCAGCATTTT. As protein: CASRTTGGEEKPQHF.

The rearrangement joins TRBV27 to TRBJ2-3; 7 bases line up with TRBD1. This CDR3 is built from 15 residues. Trimming removed 5 bases from V and 1 base from J; junction bases left unmatched: 6. Germline CDR1 MNHEY, CDR2 SMNVEV (reference sequence). The DNA for the CDR3 is TGTGCCAGCAGTCTACGTACAGGGGGCACAGATACGCAGTATTTT. This codes for CASSLRTGGTDTQYF.

This clonotype was counted between two and nine times. The chain recombines TRBV30 with TRBJ2-7; D is unresolved. Germline V gene sequence: CDR1 GTSNPN, CDR2 SVGIG (reference sequence). V lost 2 bases and J 5 bases, leaving 7 bases between the germline ends. The CDR3 sequence is 11 residues long. The CDR3 loop is CAWSRRNEQYF. CDR3 nucleotide sequence: TGTGCCTGGAGTCGCAGAAACGAGCAGTACTTC.

The J gene is TRBJ1-5, the V gene TRBV5-5, with 7 positions matching TRBD1. The V segment lost 0 bases and the J segment 0 bases; nucleotides outside the gene matches: 6. Germline-derived CDR1 and CDR2 are SGHKS and YYEKEE (reference sequence). This CDR3 contains 17 residues. The CDR3 sequence is CASSLATGVNSNQPQHF. The DNA for the CDR3 is TGTGCCAGCAGCTTGGCCACAGGGGTAAATAGCAATCAGCCCCAGCATTTT.

This clonotype was picked up a small number of times. The CDR3 is CASELDETEAFF. CDR3 nucleotides: TGTGCCAGCGAATTGGACGAAACTGAAGCTTTCTTT. The gene calls are TRBV28 and TRBJ1-1; D is unclear. The germline CDR1 and CDR2 sequences are MDHEN and SYDVKM. The V gene lost 8 bases and the J gene lost 5 bases, with 12 bases spanning the gap. This CDR3 region has 12 residues. The variable domain in full, completed from reference TRBV28 and TRBJ1-1, reads DVKVTQSSRYLVKRTGEKVFLECVQDMDHENMFWYRQDPGLGLRLIYFSYDVKMKEKGDIPEGYSVSREKKERFSLILESASTNQTSMYLCASELDETEAFFGQGTRLTVV.

The V call is TRBV5-1, the J call TRBJ2-2; possible D gene TRBD1, 6 bases. Germline assignment: CDR1 SGHRS and CDR2 YFSETQ. The CDR3 loop spans 16 amino acids. Trimming cost V 3 bases and J 1 base, with 13 bases left between them. In DNA form, the CDR3 reads TGCGCCAGCAGCTCTTCGGGACACCTGAACACCGGGGAGCTGTTTTTT. It encodes CASSSSGHLNTGELFF.

This clonotype was seen a handful of times. The V call is TRBV12-3 or TRBV12-4, the J call TRBJ2-2; D unresolved. V lost 1 base and J lost 0, with 9 bases in between. The CDR3 sequence is 16 residues long. CDR3 amino acids: CASSLGRPPNTGELFF. The CDR3 region has the DNA TGTGCCAGCAGTTTAGGCAGGCCACCGAACACCGGGGAGCTGTTTTTT.

The CDR3 loop reads CASSQLATGAGEQYF. The DNA of the CDR3 is TGTGCCAGCAGCCAACTCGCGACAGGGGCGGGCGAGCAGTACTTC. The chain employs TRBV4-2 and TRBJ2-7, with 8 bases identical to TRBD1. Unmatched junction bases numbered 9, after V lost 2 bases and J lost 6 bases. The CDR3 runs to 15 residues. Germline V CDR1 and CDR2: LGHNA, YNFKEQ.

In its sample, this clonotype was seen a few times. CDR3 region: CSASSGFQNIQYF. The CDR3 DNA is TGCAGTGCTAGTTCGGGGTTCCAAAACATTCAGTACTTC. This rearrangement joins TRBV20-1 to TRBJ2-4; a weak D match, TRBD2 (5 bases). This CDR3 has 13 amino acids. The ends were cut back, 3 bases at V and 5 bases at J, with 11 bases in the middle. Germline lookup yields CDR1 DFQATT and CDR2 SNEGSKA (reference sequence).

Turning to this clonotype: A junction boundary mismatches the germline segment, possibly from a read error. CDR3 DNA sequence: TGCAGTGCTAGAGATACGGGGAAAAACACTCAGTACTTC. It is translated as CSARDTGKNTQYF. The rearrangement joins TRBV20-1 to TRBJ2-4; D perhaps matches TRBD2 (5 bases). Germline values: CDR1 DFQATT, CDR2 SNEGSKA (reference sequence). The CDR3 length is 13 residues.

The chain is built from TRBV7-2 and TRBJ2-7, with D perhaps matching TRBD1 (6 bases). The CDR3 extends over 15 amino acids. With 5 bases removed from V and 1 base from J, the gap between germline ends came to 15 bases. Germline V gene data show CDR1 as SGHTA and CDR2 as FQGNSA. The CDR3 DNA follows: TGTGCCAGCAGCAAACAGGGTAGAGGTTCCTACGAGCAGTACTTC. This encodes CASSKQGRGSYEQYF.

The V gene is TRBV3-1, the J gene TRBJ2-3, with TRBD2 identical over 11 bases. This CDR3 comprises 15 residues. V was clipped by 6 bases and J by 5 bases; unmatched bases: 7. The germline V gene encodes CDR1 LGHDT and CDR2 YNNKEL (reference sequence). The CDR3 DNA reads as TGTGCCAGCAGTCCGACTAGCGGGATTCAAGATACGCAGTATTTT. Its protein is CASSPTSGIQDTQYF.

This clonotype was detected a few times. This chain links TRBV12-3 or TRBV12-4 with TRBJ1-6; 7 bases line up with TRBD1. The length of the CDR3 is 14 residues. The V gene end was trimmed by 8 bases and the J gene end by 9 bases; junction bases not matched to a gene: 10. CDR3 loop: CASAPQGGSSPLHF. The CDR3 DNA follows: TGTGCCAGCGCTCCTCAGGGGGGGAGTTCACCCCTCCACTTT.

This clonotype has a handful of counts. The germline gene is not matched at one end of the junction; a read error may be the cause. V is TRBV11-2 and J is TRBJ2-2; 8 nucleotides align to TRBD2. CDR1 is SGHAT and CDR2 is FQNNGV in the germline V gene. The CDR3 runs to 16 residues. The CDR3 spells CASSPTSAVNAGELFF. The DNA for the CDR3 is TGTGCCAGCAGCCCGACTAGCGCGGTGAACGCCGGGGAGCTGTTTTTT.

This chain uses TRBV20-1 with TRBJ2-7; 10 bases align to TRBD2. V dropped 4 bases and J dropped 0; count of bases not matched to a gene: 6. This CDR3 is built from 15 residues. Germline V lookup: CDR1 DFQATT, CDR2 SNEGSKA (reference sequence). CDR3 in DNA: TGCAGTGCTAACCCAGCGGGGGGGAGCTCCTACGAGCAGTACTTC. Amino acids: CSANPAGGSSYEQYF.

This chain links TRBV10-3 with TRBJ2-1, with D uncertain. V was cut by 2 bases and J by 8 bases, with 4 bases left in between. Germline loops: CDR1 ENHRY, CDR2 SYGVKD. CDR3 size: 11 residues. DNA of the CDR3: TGTGCCATCAGTGAGCGGGATGAGCAGTTCTTC. It codes for CAISERDEQFF.

A few counts support this clonotype. J is TRBJ2-5 and V is TRBV12-3 or TRBV12-4; 7 positions agree with TRBD1. V was clipped by 7 bases and J by 5 bases; unmatched bases: 7. This CDR3 contains 13 residues. CDR3 region: CASTRGQFETQYF. The CDR3, as DNA: TGTGCCAGCACCCGGGGACAGTTCGAGACCCAGTACTTC.

V gene TRBV20-1 combines with J gene TRBJ1-1; the D gene is possibly TRBD1 (5 bases). CDR1 DFQATT and CDR2 SNEGSKA come from the germline V gene (reference sequence). This CDR3 is built from 15 residues. The V end lost 4 bases, the J end lost 3 bases, and 18 bases lay between the germline ends. The CDR3 here is CSAIDPTGPDTEAFF. The CDR3 coding sequence is TGCAGTGCTATAGACCCCACAGGCCCGGACACTGAAGCTTTCTTT.